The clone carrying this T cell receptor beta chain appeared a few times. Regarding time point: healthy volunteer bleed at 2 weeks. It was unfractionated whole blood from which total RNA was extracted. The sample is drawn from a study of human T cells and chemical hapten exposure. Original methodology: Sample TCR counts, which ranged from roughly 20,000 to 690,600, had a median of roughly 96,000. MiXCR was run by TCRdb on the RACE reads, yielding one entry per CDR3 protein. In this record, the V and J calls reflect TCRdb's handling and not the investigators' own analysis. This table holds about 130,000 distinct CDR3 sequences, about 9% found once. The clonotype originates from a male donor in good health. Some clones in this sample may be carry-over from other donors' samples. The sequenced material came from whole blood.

DNA for the CDR3: TGTGCCAGCAGCTCAGGAGGGCCGAGCTCCTACAATGAGCAGTTCTTC. This translates into CASSSGGPSSYNEQFF. The V call is TRBV7-9, the J call TRBJ2-1, with D perhaps TRBD2 (6 bases). V was cut by 4 bases and J by 0 bases, with 13 bases left in between. The CDR3 length is 16 residues. Per the germline V gene, CDR1 is SEHNR and CDR2 is FQNEAQ (reference sequence). Full variable domain (remainder filled in from reference TRBV7-9 and TRBJ2-1): DTGVSQNPRHKITKRGQNVTFRCDPISEHNRLYWYRQTLGQGPEFLTYFQNEAQLEKSRLLSDRFSAERPKGSFSTLEIQRTEQGDSAMYLCASSSGGPSSYNEQFFGPGTRLTVL.